Listed here are 9 T cell receptor beta chains from one sample, sequenced in a study of blood T cell repertoires in COVID-19. Profiled with immunoSEQ multiplex PCR; TCRdb holds only in-frame clones, not every one. The sample contains roughly 220,000 clones, 70% to 85% of which appear only once. Sequencing was done on a sample of PBMCs or T cells enriched from blood (not recorded which). These receptor sequences come from a woman between 40 and 55 years old with acute COVID-19.

The rearrangement links TRBV27 to TRBJ1-1, with 9 bases identical to TRBD1. Germline CDR1 MNHEY, CDR2 SMNVEV (reference sequence). J lost 0 bases, V lost 4 bases, and 6 bases had no gene match. This CDR3 is 16 amino acids long. The CDR3 nucleotides read TGTGCCAGCAGTTCACAGGGGGCTCTTATGAACACTGAAGCTTTCTTT. Its translation: CASSSQGALMNTEAFF.

The chain employs TRBV5-6 and TRBJ2-2; 7 bases align to TRBD2. Germline assignment: CDR1 SGHDT and CDR2 YYEEEE. The CDR3 spans 16 residues. Germline trimming cut 3 bases from V and 4 bases from J; bases unmatched to any gene: 9. The CDR3 bases are TGTGCCAGCAGCTGGCGGCGGGAGTTGGGCACCGGGGAGCTGTTTTTT. Translated: CASSWRRELGTGELFF. The entire variable domain, with the rest obtained from reference TRBV5-6 and TRBJ2-2, is as follows: DAGVTQSPTHLIKTRGQQVTLRCSPKSGHDTVSWYQQALGQGPQFIFQYYEEEERQRGNFPDRFSGHQFPNYSSELNVNALLLGDSALYLCASSWRRELGTGELFFGEGSRLTVL.

This chain links TRBV20-1 with TRBJ1-2; possibly TRBD1 for D (6 bases). Trimming shortened V by 3 bases and J by 4 bases, and 21 bases separated the two germline ends. This CDR3 is built from 16 residues. Germline V gene lookup returns CDR1 DFQATT and CDR2 SNEGSKA (reference sequence). CDR3 residues: CSASDRVGAQAYGYTF. The DNA for the CDR3 is TGCAGTGCTAGTGATCGGGTGGGGGCGCAGGCCTATGGCTACACCTTC.

This rearrangement joins TRBV28 to TRBJ1-5; TRBD1 aligns across 8 bases. The CDR3 runs 15 residues. Germline V gene data show CDR1 as MDHEN and CDR2 as SYDVKM. V shed 1 base, J shed 5 bases, and the junction held 4 bases outside the gene matches. The CDR3 coding sequence is TGTGCCAGCAGTTTATCGGCAGGGGGCGATCAGCCCCAGCATTTT. This sequence encodes CASSLSAGGDQPQHF.

The chain carries TRBV27 and TRBJ1-2, with TRBD1 as a possible D gene (6 bases). With 5 bases removed from V and 8 bases from J, the gap between germline ends came to 30 bases. Germline CDR1 MNHEY, CDR2 SMNVEV (reference sequence). The CDR3 contains 18 residues. The CDR3 protein is CASSPRNRNRAHGLGYTF. The CDR3 bases are TGTGCCAGCAGTCCCCGAAATCGGAACAGGGCTCACGGCTTAGGCTACACCTTC.

This chain uses TRBV30 with TRBJ1-6; D gene unclear. With 2 bases removed from V and 5 bases from J, the gap between germline ends came to 4 bases. The CDR3 consists of 12 residues. The germline gives CDR1 GTSNPN, CDR2 SVGIG (reference sequence). The CDR3 DNA reads as TGTGCCTGGAGTACAAATAATTCACCCCTCCACTTT. This translates into CAWSTNNSPLHF.

This chain connects TRBV12-3 or TRBV12-4 to TRBJ1-5, with TRBD1 as a possible D gene (6 bases). The CDR3 is made up of 13 amino acids. Trimming pared 3 bases from V and 7 bases from J, leaving 10 bases between. Here the CDR3 reads CASSFPGDQPQHF. The DNA for the CDR3 is TGTGCCAGCAGTTTTCCAGGGGACCAGCCCCAGCATTTT.

The rearrangement uses TRBV12-3 or TRBV12-4 and TRBJ2-1; 7 bases match TRBD1. V dropped 2 bases and J dropped 12; count of bases not matched to a gene: 1. The CDR3 has 11 amino acids. In DNA form, the CDR3 reads TGTGCCAGCAGTTTACGGGACAGGCAGTTCTTC. The encoded protein is CASSLRDRQFF.

The chain employs TRBV30 and TRBJ2-7, with 8 bases identical to TRBD1. The CDR3 totals 16 residues. From germline, CDR1 is GTSNPN and CDR2 SVGIG (reference sequence). With V trimmed by 0 bases and J by 3 bases, 10 bases remained unmatched. The CDR3 DNA reads as TGTGCCTGGAGTGTAACGCAGGGGGCAAGCGGCTACGAGCAGTACTTC. It translates to CAWSVTQGASGYEQYF. The whole variable domain, remainder taken from reference TRBV30 and TRBJ2-7, is SQTIHQWPATLVQPVGSPLSLECTVEGTSNPNLYWYRQAAGRGLQLLFYSVGIGQISSEVPQNLSASRPQDRQFILSSKKLLLSDSGFYLCAWSVTQGASGYEQYFGPGTRLTVT.